Described below is a single T cell receptor (beta chain) sequence and its context. Mouse gene names apply. The sample is drawn from a study of tissue T cells after allogeneic stem cell transplantation. The assay was immunoSEQ multiplex PCR, and TCRdb's table has in-frame clones only and misses some. The data hold fewer than 3,000 clones, with approximately 64% observed a single time. Sequencing used gut tissue. The clonotype was recovered from a female BALB/c mouse in good health. The MHC haplotype of this mouse line is H2-d.

This CDR3 reads CASSQDWGGSYEQYF. Partial CDR3 DNA: TGTGCCAGCAGCCAAGACTGGGGGGGGTCCTATGAACAGTAC. The rearrangement links TRBV5 to TRBJ2-7, with 9 positions matching TRBD2. Read coverage stops 1 residue before the CDR3 terminus; the germline J gene supplies the remainder. Germline V CDR1 and CDR2: LGHNA, YNLKQL (reference sequence). This CDR3 is 15 amino acids long. Unmatched junction bases numbered 1, after V lost 0 bases and J lost 1 base.